These 30 T cell receptor beta chains were all obtained from the same sample, sequenced in a study of early T cells in non-severe SARS-CoV-2 infection. TCRdb processed the 5' RACE reads anew with MiXCR; each CDR3 protein has one entry. The sample comprises some 40,000 distinct CDR3 sequences, roughly 5.3% of which are singletons, and about 32% rests with the top ten. The sample taken for sequencing was whole blood. The receptors stem from an adult who was a healthcare worker with PCR-confirmed SARS-CoV-2 infection or an uninfected control (not recorded which).

This clonotype was observed a few times. This sequence joins TRBV2 and TRBJ2-5, with TRBD2 identical over 7 bases. Germline V CDR1 and CDR2: SNHLY, FYNNEI. The CDR3 is 15 amino acids. V lost 5 bases to trimming and J lost 4 bases; unmatched junction nucleotides: 10. The chain's CDR3 is CASSPAGTTVETQYF. The CDR3 bases are TGTGCCAGCAGTCCGGCCGGGACTACCGTAGAGACCCAGTACTTC.

The CDR3 reads CASSSLRGGPPDTQYF. In DNA form, the CDR3 reads TGTGCCAGCAGCTCCTTGCGGGGGGGCCCCCCAGATACGCAGTATTTT. J is TRBJ2-3 and V is TRBV11-2; 9 positions match TRBD2. This CDR3 spans 16 amino acids. CDR1 is SGHAT and CDR2 is FQNNGV in the germline V gene. Unmatched junction bases numbered 9, after V lost 4 bases and J lost 4 bases.

This clonotype was recorded at least ten times. The V call is TRBV7-9, the J call TRBJ1-2, with D possibly being TRBD1 (5 bases). With 6 bases removed from V and 4 bases from J, the gap between germline ends came to 12 bases. Germline values: CDR1 SEHNR, CDR2 FQNEAQ (reference sequence). This CDR3 is 13 amino acids long. As DNA, the CDR3 is TGTGCCAGCAGAGAAGGGGCTGGCTATGGCTACACCTTC. Translated: CASREGAGYGYTF.

Ten or more counts support this clonotype. V gene TRBV30 combines with J gene TRBJ2-1, with 13 nucleotides matching TRBD2. This CDR3 has 18 amino acids. Germline CDR1 reads GTSNPN; CDR2 reads SVGIG (reference sequence). V dropped 1 base and J dropped 2; count of bases not matched to a gene: 8. The CDR3 DNA reads as TGTGCCTGGAGTGCCGGGACTAGCGGGAATTTACCCTACAATGAGCAGTTCTTC. It is translated as CAWSAGTSGNLPYNEQFF.

This clonotype was seen ten or more times. This chain connects TRBV12-3 or TRBV12-4 to TRBJ2-7, with TRBD2 matching over 7 bases. This CDR3 has 15 residues. V lost 9 bases, J lost 3 bases, and 14 bases stayed unmatched. Here the CDR3 reads CARNPLLAELYEQYF. The CDR3 coding sequence is TGTGCCAGGAATCCCCTTCTAGCGGAGCTCTACGAGCAGTACTTC.

This clonotype was counted at least ten times. CDR3 sequence: CASSSGREEETQYF. Here the CDR3 DNA reads TGTGCCAGCAGCTCTGGACGGGAGGAGGAGACCCAGTACTTC. The V and J genes are TRBV7-9 and TRBJ2-5, with 7 bases that match TRBD2. The CDR3 extends over 14 amino acids. Germline CDR1 is SEHNR and CDR2 is FQNEAQ (reference sequence). Unmatched junction bases numbered 7, after V lost 4 bases and J lost 5 bases. Variable domain in full (rest from reference TRBV7-9 and TRBJ2-5): DTGVSQNPRHKITKRGQNVTFRCDPISEHNRLYWYRQTLGQGPEFLTYFQNEAQLEKSRLLSDRFSAERPKGSFSTLEIQRTEQGDSAMYLCASSSGREEETQYFGPGTRLLVL.

This clonotype was recorded at least ten times. This rearrangement joins TRBV20-1 to TRBJ2-7; 7 nucleotides line up with TRBD1. This CDR3 is 14 amino acids long. The germline gives CDR1 DFQATT, CDR2 SNEGSKA (reference sequence). Unmatched junction bases numbered 8, after V lost 6 bases and J lost 0 bases. Here the CDR3 DNA reads TGCAGTGCCACACTACAGGGGTACTCCTACGAGCAGTACTTC. Translating gives CSATLQGYSYEQYF.

This clonotype was counted at least ten times. The chain uses TRBV7-2 and TRBJ1-5; weak D call: TRBD1 (5 bases). Trimming cost V 5 bases and J 3 bases, with 11 bases left between them. Germline V lookup: CDR1 SGHTA, CDR2 FQGNSA. CDR3 length: 14 residues. The CDR3: CASSRGSHNQPQHF. DNA of the CDR3: TGTGCCAGCAGCCGGGGCAGTCACAATCAGCCCCAGCATTTT.

This clonotype occurred a few times. A single base separates this from a much larger clone, so it may be a read error. This likely comes from a read error, as the CDR3 has no conserved phenylalanine or tryptophan at its end. This chain links TRBV10-1 with TRBJ2-7, with 14 bases identical to TRBD2. CDR3 length equals 16 residues. Germline trimming cut 6 bases from V and 4 bases from J; bases unmatched to any gene: 8. CDR1 and CDR2 (germline): WNHNN, SYGVQD (reference sequence). CDR3 sequence: CASSPSGTSGRYEQYS. CDR3 DNA sequence: TGCGCCAGCAGCCCATCGGGGACTAGCGGGAGATACGAGCAGTACTCC.

V gene TRBV10-3 combines with J gene TRBJ1-6; D possibly corresponds to TRBD1 (5 bases). Germline V CDR1 and CDR2: ENHRY, SYGVKD. This CDR3 is 14 amino acids long. Trimming stripped 8 bases from V and 7 bases from J, with 15 bases between. CDR3 in amino acids: CAIGGTGENSPLHF. CDR3 bases: TGTGCCATCGGGGGGACGGGTGAGAATTCACCCCTCCACTTT.

This clonotype was observed at least ten times. This chain joins TRBV9 and TRBJ2-1; 10 bases map to TRBD2. The germline gives CDR1 SGDLS, CDR2 YYNGEE. The CDR3 sequence is 18 residues long. The J segment lost 0 bases and the V segment lost 3 bases, leaving 9 bases of the junction unmatched. The CDR3 is CASSDPSAGGSSYNEQFF. The CDR3 DNA is TGTGCCAGCAGCGACCCCTCAGCGGGAGGGAGCTCCTACAATGAGCAGTTCTTC.

This clonotype was picked up many times. The chain links TRBV20-1 to TRBJ1-1, with a possible D match to TRBD1 (5 bases). Germline values: CDR1 DFQATT, CDR2 SNEGSKA (reference sequence). V dropped 7 bases and J dropped 7 bases, with 16 bases sitting between them. This CDR3 contains 12 residues. Here the CDR3 DNA reads TGCAGTGTCCCGACAGCCACCAATGAAGCTTTCTTT. This encodes CSVPTATNEAFF.

This clonotype was counted many times. The rearrangement links TRBV12-3 or TRBV12-4 to TRBJ2-1, with 9 bases aligning to TRBD2. The CDR3 extends over 13 amino acids. V was clipped by 5 bases and J by 10 bases; unmatched bases: 6. The CDR3 here is CASSPGLAIEQFF. The CDR3 nucleotides read TGTGCCAGCAGTCCCGGACTAGCGATCGAGCAGTTCTTC.

The chain recombines TRBV18 with TRBJ2-2; TRBD2 agrees at 7 bases. V gave up 3 bases and J gave up 5 bases; unmatched junction bases: 6. The CDR3 is 15 amino acids. Germline CDR1 KGHSH, CDR2 LQKENI. CDR3 DNA: TGTGCCAGCTCACCGACTAGCCCGAGGACCGGGGAGCTGTTTTTT. Its protein is CASSPTSPRTGELFF.

Ten or more counts support this clonotype. The chain links TRBV12-3 or TRBV12-4 to TRBJ1-3, with TRBD1 as a possible D gene (6 bases). Trimming stripped 8 bases from V and 0 bases from J, with 8 bases between. The CDR3 sequence is 13 residues long. The CDR3, as DNA: TGTGCCAGCGTCAGGGGCTCTGGAAACACCATATATTTT. This codes for CASVRGSGNTIYF.

This clonotype was recorded at least ten times. The gene calls are TRBV12-3 or TRBV12-4 and TRBJ1-2; D may be TRBD1 (5 bases). The length of the CDR3 is 16 residues. Trimming shortened V by 7 bases and J by 4 bases, and 22 bases separated the two germline ends. The CDR3 region is CASKLGLFQGSYGYTF. The CDR3 DNA reads TGTGCCAGCAAACTCGGGCTATTTCAGGGAAGCTATGGCTACACCTTC.

This clonotype was observed once. A much larger clone is a single base away; this may be a read error. The chain combines TRBV12-3 or TRBV12-4 with TRBJ1-1, with D unresolved. This CDR3 comprises 14 residues. The CDR3 loop reads CTSSFPIMNTEAFF. CDR3 DNA sequence: TGTACCAGCAGTTTCCCGATCATGAACACTGAAGCTTTCTTT.

This clonotype appeared many times. The V call is TRBV20-1, the J call TRBJ2-3; tentatively, D is TRBD2 (5 bases). Germline V gene sequence: CDR1 DFQATT, CDR2 SNEGSKA (reference sequence). V was cut by 3 bases and J by 6 bases, with 10 bases left in between. The CDR3 sequence is 12 residues long. The CDR3, as DNA: TGCAGTGCTAGTCCGAAGCGGGATACGCAGTATTTT. Its protein product is CSASPKRDTQYF.

This clonotype was recorded at least ten times. The chain is built from TRBV28 and TRBJ1-5; D gene unclear. Germline values: CDR1 MDHEN, CDR2 SYDVKM. The germline V and J ends were trimmed by 7 bases and 2 bases, with 12 bases remaining between them. The CDR3 has 14 amino acids. Here the CDR3 reads CASKRTRGNQPQHF. In nucleotides, the CDR3 is TGTGCCAGCAAGAGGACCCGTGGCAATCAGCCCCAGCATTTT.

This clonotype was seen at least ten times. The chain is built from TRBV11-2 and TRBJ2-7; 8 bases are shared with TRBD1. CDR3 size: 16 residues. Germline assignment: CDR1 SGHAT and CDR2 FQNNGV. V shed 4 bases and J 1 base; nucleotides not matched to a gene: 9. CDR3 coding DNA: TGTGCCAGCAGCTCTCAACAGGGGGTGAAATCCTACGAGCAGTACTTC. Its translation is CASSSQQGVKSYEQYF. Supplemented by reference TRBV11-2 and TRBJ2-7, the full variable domain reads EAGVAQSPRYKIIEKRQSVAFWCNPISGHATLYWYQQILGQGPKLLIQFQNNGVVDDSQLPKDRFSAERLKGVDSTLKIQPAKLEDSAVYLCASSSQQGVKSYEQYFGPGTRLTVT.

This clonotype appeared many times. V and J are TRBV28 and TRBJ1-2; the D is unclear. Trimming shortened V by 7 bases and J by 0 bases, and 15 bases separated the two germline ends. Germline-derived CDR1 and CDR2 are MDHEN and SYDVKM. The CDR3 is made up of 15 amino acids. The CDR3 sequence: CASTQGGLANYGYTF. The CDR3 DNA follows: TGTGCCAGCACCCAAGGAGGTCTGGCTAACTATGGCTACACCTTC.

In this sample, this clonotype turned up a few times. J is TRBJ2-7 and V is TRBV6-6; D call uncertain. The CDR3 is 13 amino acids. V shed 6 bases and J shed 2 bases, with 11 bases lying between them. Germline V gene data show CDR1 as MNHNY and CDR2 as SVGAGI (reference sequence). The CDR3 coding sequence is TGTGCCAGCAGGAGACAAAACCCCTACGAGCAGTACTTC. It codes for CASRRQNPYEQYF.

This clonotype was seen only a few times. The genes are TRBV4-3 and TRBJ2-1; TRBD2 aligns across 8 bases. This CDR3 has 16 amino acids. Losses at the gene ends were 1 base for V and 7 bases for J; bases not matched to a gene: 9. The germline gives CDR1 LGHNA, CDR2 YSLEER. CDR3 region: CASSQGSSGAGNEQFF. The CDR3 region has the DNA TGCGCCAGCAGCCAAGGAAGTAGCGGGGCGGGAAATGAGCAGTTCTTC.

This chain uses TRBV6-5 with TRBJ2-3; D gene unclear. The ends were cut back, 5 bases at V and 2 bases at J, with 26 bases in the middle. Germline assignment: CDR1 MNHEY and CDR2 SVGAGI. This CDR3 is 19 amino acids long. The CDR3 DNA reads as TGTGCCAGCAGTCCCAGCCTTAACCGGGCCTCGGCCCCCACAGATACGCAGTATTTT. Translating gives CASSPSLNRASAPTDTQYF.

This clonotype was seen at least ten times. The chain combines TRBV28 with TRBJ2-1, with a tentative D call TRBD2 (6 bases). There are 18 residues in the CDR3. CDR1 MDHEN and CDR2 SYDVKM come from the germline V gene. V was trimmed by 6 bases and J by 2 bases, leaving 23 bases between them. Here the CDR3 DNA reads TGTGCCAGCAGCCCTCTAGCGAAGGCGGGCCGCCCCTACAATGAGCAGTTCTTC. As protein: CASSPLAKAGRPYNEQFF.

For this clonotype: Sequence at one end of the junction differs from germline and may be a read error. The V gene is TRBV6-5, the J gene TRBJ2-7, with D unresolved. There are 11 residues in the CDR3. Germline CDR1 is MNHEY and CDR2 is SVGAGI. CDR3: CASSYSHEQYF. CDR3 bases: TGTGCCAGCAGTTACTCCCACGAGCAGTACTTC.

At least ten counts were recorded for this clonotype. This rearrangement joins TRBV12-3 or TRBV12-4 to TRBJ2-7; D is perhaps TRBD1 (6 bases). This CDR3 has 13 amino acids. V was cut by 5 bases and J by 3 bases, with 11 bases left in between. CDR3 nucleotide sequence: TGTGCCAGCAGTCGACAGGAAATCTACGAGCAGTACTTC. This sequence encodes CASSRQEIYEQYF.

In its sample, this clonotype was seen many times. CDR3 sequence (DNA): TGTGCCAGCAGTGAACGACAGGGAGGGCATACGCAGTATTTT. This sequence encodes CASSERQGGHTQYF. The chain recombines TRBV2 with TRBJ2-3, with D perhaps TRBD1 or TRBD2 (7 bases each). The CDR3 covers 14 residues. Germline CDR1 is SNHLY and CDR2 is FYNNEI. V was pared by 2 bases and J by 7 bases, with 13 bases between.

V usage is TRBV3-1 and J usage is TRBJ1-2; tentative D call: TRBD1 (5 bases). CDR1 is LGHDT and CDR2 is YNNKEL in the germline V gene (reference sequence). The CDR3 has 14 amino acids. Between the trimmed V and J ends, which lost 4 bases and 2 bases, there was a span of 11 bases. The CDR3 sequence: CASSPRDGNYGYTF. For the CDR3, the DNA is TGTGCCAGCAGCCCCCGGGACGGAAACTATGGCTACACCTTC.

The table lists this clonotype with many counts. This chain joins TRBV6-6 and TRBJ2-5; tentatively, D is TRBD2 (7 bases). V lost 6 bases, J lost 4 bases, and 18 bases lay in between. Germline lookup yields CDR1 MNHNY and CDR2 SVGAGI (reference sequence). The CDR3 has 15 amino acids. The CDR3: CASRHPGGGGETQYF. The CDR3 nucleotides read TGTGCCAGCAGACACCCCGGGGGAGGGGGAGAGACCCAGTACTTC.